These 6 T cell receptor beta chains were sequenced from one sample in a study of blood T cell repertoires in COVID-19. Only in-frame clones appear in the TCRdb table, and some are missing; sequencing was by immunoSEQ multiplex PCR. The sample contains about 300,000 clones, roughly 85% of which appear only once. Sequenced: PBMCs or T cells enriched from blood (not recorded which). These receptors all come from a woman younger than 45 who had been exposed to COVID-19.

This clone was seen a single time. A clone one base away is much larger, so this may be a read error. In this CDR3 the conserved last residue, phenylalanine or tryptophan, is missing, so a read error is likely. The chain carries TRBV7-2 and TRBJ1-6; tentatively, D is TRBD1 (5 bases). CDR3 length: 13 residues. Germline-derived CDR1 and CDR2 are SGHTA and FQGNSA. CDR3 DNA sequence: TGTGCCAGCGGCTTCTCCAGGGATTCACCCCTCCACCTT. It codes for CASGFSRDSPLHL.

This chain links TRBV19 with TRBJ2-6; 8 positions agree with TRBD1. CDR1 and CDR2 from the germline V gene are LNHDA and SQIVND (reference sequence). This CDR3 has 16 residues. J gave up 4 bases and V 1 base, and 3 bases lay outside the gene matches. CDR3 coding DNA: TGTGCCAGTAGTATAGGGGACAGGTCCGGGGCCAACGTCCTGACTTTC. Translating gives CASSIGDRSGANVLTF.

The gene calls are TRBV6-5 and TRBJ1-2; D is unclear. The CDR3 has 13 amino acids. Germline lookup yields CDR1 MNHEY and CDR2 SVGAGI. V lost 5 bases, J lost 5 bases, and 12 bases lay in between. CDR3 bases: TGTGCCAGCAGTCCCTCAGAGACATATGGCTACACCTTC. Translating gives CASSPSETYGYTF.

The V call is TRBV30, the J call TRBJ2-1, with 11 bases identical to TRBD2. V gave up 4 bases and J gave up 10 bases; unmatched junction bases: 12. The V gene's germline CDR1 is GTSNPN and CDR2 SVGIG (reference sequence). CDR3 length: 15 residues. CDR3 nucleotide sequence: TGTGCCTGGACAACTAGCGGGGGACCTCCGAGGGAGCAGTTCTTC. This translates into CAWTTSGGPPREQFF.

This rearrangement joins TRBV28 to TRBJ2-3; TRBD1 aligns across 9 bases. The CDR3 runs to 16 residues. Unmatched junction bases numbered 5, after V lost 4 bases and J lost 0 bases. Per the germline V gene, CDR1 is MDHEN and CDR2 is SYDVKM. The CDR3 nucleotides are TGTGCCAGCAGTTCTCCCGGGACAGGGAGCACAGATACGCAGTATTTT. Translation: CASSSPGTGSTDTQYF.

The chain uses TRBV14 and TRBJ1-2; possible D gene TRBD1, 6 bases. This CDR3 is 12 amino acids long. Germline assignment: CDR1 SGHDN and CDR2 FVKESK. V lost 3 bases, J lost 5 bases, and 7 bases lay in between. The CDR3 nucleotides read TGTGCCAGCAGCCAGGGGACATATGGCTACACCTTC. Translated, it gives CASSQGTYGYTF.